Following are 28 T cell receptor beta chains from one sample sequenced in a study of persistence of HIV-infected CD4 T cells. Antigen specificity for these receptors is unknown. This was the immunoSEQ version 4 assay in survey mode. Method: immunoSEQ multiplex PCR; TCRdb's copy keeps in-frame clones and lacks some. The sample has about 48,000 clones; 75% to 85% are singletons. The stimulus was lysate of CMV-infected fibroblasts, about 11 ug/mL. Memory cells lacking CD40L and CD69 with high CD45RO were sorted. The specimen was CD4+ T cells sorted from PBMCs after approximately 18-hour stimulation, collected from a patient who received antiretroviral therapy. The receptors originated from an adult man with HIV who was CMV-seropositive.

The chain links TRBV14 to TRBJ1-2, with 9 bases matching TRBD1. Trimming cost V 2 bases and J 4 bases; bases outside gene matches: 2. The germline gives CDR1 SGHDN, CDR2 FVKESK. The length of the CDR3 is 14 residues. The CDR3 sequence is CASSQTGGLYGYTF. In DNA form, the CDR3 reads TGTGCCAGCAGCCAAACAGGGGGCCTCTATGGCTACACCTTC.

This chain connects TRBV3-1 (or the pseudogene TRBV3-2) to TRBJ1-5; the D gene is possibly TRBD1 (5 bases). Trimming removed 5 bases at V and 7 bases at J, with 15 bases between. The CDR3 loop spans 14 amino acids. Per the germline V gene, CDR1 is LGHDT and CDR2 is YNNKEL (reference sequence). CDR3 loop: CASSALRAGQPQHF. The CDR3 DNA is TGTGCCAGCAGCGCTCTGAGGGCAGGGCAGCCCCAGCATTTT.

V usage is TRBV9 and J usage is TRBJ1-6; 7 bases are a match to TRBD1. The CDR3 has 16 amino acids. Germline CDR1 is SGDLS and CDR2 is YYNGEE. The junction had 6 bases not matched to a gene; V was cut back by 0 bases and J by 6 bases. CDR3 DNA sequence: TGTGCCAGCAGCGTAGATCCCAGGGGGGCTAATTCACCCCTCCACTTT. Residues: CASSVDPRGANSPLHF.

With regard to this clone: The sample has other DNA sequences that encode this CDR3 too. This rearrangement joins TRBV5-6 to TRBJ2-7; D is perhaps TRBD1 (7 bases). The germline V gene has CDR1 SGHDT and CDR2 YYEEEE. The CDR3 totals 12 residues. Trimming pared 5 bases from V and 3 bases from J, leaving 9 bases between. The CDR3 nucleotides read TGTGCCAGCAGTCAGGGGGGCTACGAGCAGTACTTC. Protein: CASSQGGYEQYF. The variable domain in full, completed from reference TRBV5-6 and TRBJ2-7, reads DAGVTQSPTHLIKTRGQQVTLRCSPKSGHDTVSWYQQALGQGPQFIFQYYEEEERQRGNFPDRFSGHQFPNYSSELNVNALLLGDSALYLCASSQGGYEQYFGPGTRLTVT.

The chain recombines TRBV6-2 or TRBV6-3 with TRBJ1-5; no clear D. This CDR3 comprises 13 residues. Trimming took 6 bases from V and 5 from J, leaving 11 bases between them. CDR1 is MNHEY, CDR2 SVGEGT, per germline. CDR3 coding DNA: TGTGCCAGCAGCTCAATCTCCGATCAGCCCCAGCATTTT. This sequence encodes CASSSISDQPQHF.

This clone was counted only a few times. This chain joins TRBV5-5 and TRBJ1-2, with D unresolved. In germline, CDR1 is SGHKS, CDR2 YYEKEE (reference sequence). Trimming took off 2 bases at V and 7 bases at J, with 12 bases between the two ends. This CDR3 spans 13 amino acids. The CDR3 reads CASSFSGVGGYTF. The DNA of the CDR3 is TGTGCCAGCAGCTTTAGCGGGGTTGGTGGCTACACCTTC.

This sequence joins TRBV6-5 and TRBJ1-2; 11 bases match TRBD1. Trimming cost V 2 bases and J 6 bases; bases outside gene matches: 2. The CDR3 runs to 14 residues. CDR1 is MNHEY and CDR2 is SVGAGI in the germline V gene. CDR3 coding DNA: TGTGCCAGCAGTTACCGGACAGGGGGCAATGGCTACACCTTC. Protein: CASSYRTGGNGYTF.

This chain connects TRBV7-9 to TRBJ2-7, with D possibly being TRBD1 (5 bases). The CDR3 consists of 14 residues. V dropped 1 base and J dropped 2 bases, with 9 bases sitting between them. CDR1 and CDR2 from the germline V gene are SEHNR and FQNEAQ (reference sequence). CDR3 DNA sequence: TGTGCCAGCAGCTTAGGCAGGGCGGCCTACGAGCAGTACTTC. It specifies CASSLGRAAYEQYF.

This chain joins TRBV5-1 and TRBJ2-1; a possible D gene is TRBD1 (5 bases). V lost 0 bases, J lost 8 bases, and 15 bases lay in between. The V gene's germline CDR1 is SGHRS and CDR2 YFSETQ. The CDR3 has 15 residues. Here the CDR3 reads CASSLGDRVRDEQFF. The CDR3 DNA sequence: TGCGCCAGCAGCTTGGGAGACAGAGTCCGCGATGAGCAGTTCTTC.

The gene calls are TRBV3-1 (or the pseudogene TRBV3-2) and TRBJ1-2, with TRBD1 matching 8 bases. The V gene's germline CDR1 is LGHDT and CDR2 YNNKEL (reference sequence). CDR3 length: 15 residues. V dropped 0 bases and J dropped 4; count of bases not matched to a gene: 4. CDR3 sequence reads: CASSQDRGQVYGYTF. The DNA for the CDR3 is TGTGCCAGCAGCCAAGACCGGGGACAGGTCTATGGCTACACCTTC.

CDR3 sequence: CASSILPFDRDRGDYEQYF. The CDR3 nucleotides are TGTGCCAGTAGTATCCTCCCCTTCGACCGGGACAGGGGTGACTACGAGCAGTACTTC. The chain links TRBV19 to TRBJ2-7; 10 bases agree with TRBD1. Germline V gene sequence: CDR1 LNHDA, CDR2 SQIVND (reference sequence). V lost 3 bases to trimming and J lost 3 bases; unmatched junction nucleotides: 17. This CDR3 is 19 amino acids long. Full variable domain (missing parts from reference TRBV19 and TRBJ2-7): DGGITQSPKYLFRKEGQNVTLSCEQNLNHDAMYWYRQDPGQGLRLIYYSQIVNDFQKGDIAEGYSVSREKKESFPLTVTSAQKNPTAFYLCASSILPFDRDRGDYEQYFGPGTRLTVT.

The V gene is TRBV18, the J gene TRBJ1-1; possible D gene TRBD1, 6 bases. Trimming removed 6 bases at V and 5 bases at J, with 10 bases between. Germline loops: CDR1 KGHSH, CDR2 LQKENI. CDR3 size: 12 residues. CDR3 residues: CASSHRDTEAFF. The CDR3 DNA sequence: TGTGCCAGCTCGCACAGGGATACTGAAGCTTTCTTT.

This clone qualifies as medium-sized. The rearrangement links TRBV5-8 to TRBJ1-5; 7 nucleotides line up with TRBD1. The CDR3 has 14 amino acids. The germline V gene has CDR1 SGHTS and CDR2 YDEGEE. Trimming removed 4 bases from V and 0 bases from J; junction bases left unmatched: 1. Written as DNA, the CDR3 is TGTGCCAGCAGCCGGGACAGTAGCAATCAGCCCCAGCATTTT. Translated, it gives CASSRDSSNQPQHF.

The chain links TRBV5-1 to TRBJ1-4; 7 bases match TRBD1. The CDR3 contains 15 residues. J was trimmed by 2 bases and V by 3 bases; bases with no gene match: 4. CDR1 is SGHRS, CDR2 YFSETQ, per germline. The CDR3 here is CASSSDRRTNEKLFF. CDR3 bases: TGCGCCAGCAGCTCGGACAGGAGGACTAATGAAAAACTGTTTTTT.

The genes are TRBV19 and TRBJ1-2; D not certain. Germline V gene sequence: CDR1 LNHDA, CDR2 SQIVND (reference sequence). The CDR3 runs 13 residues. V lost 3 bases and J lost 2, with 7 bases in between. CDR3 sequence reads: CASSIVGNYGYTF. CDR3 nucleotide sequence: TGTGCCAGTAGTATTGTGGGCAACTATGGCTACACCTTC.

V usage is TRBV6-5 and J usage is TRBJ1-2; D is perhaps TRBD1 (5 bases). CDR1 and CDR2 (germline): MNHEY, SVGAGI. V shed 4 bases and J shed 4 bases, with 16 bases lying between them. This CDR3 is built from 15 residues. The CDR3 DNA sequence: TGTGCCAGCAGTTCGGGGGGAATCGGAGGCTATGGCTACACCTTC. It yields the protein CASSSGGIGGYGYTF.

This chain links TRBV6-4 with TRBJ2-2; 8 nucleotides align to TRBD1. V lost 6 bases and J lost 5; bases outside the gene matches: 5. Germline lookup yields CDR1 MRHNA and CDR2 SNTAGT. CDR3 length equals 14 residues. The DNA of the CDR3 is TGTGCCAGCAGGAAACAGGGGGATACCGGGGAGCTGTTTTTT. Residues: CASRKQGDTGELFF.

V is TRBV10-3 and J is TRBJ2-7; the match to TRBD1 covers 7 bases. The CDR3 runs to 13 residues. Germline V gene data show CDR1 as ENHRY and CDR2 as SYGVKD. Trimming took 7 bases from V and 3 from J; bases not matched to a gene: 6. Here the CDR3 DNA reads TGTGCCATCAACAGGGGTCAGTACTACGAGCAGTACTTC. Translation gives CAINRGQYYEQYF.

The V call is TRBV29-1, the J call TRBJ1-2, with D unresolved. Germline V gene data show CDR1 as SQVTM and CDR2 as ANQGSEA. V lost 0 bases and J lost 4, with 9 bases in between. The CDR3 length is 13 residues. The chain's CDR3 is CSVEDGNLYGYTF. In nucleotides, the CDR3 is TGCAGCGTTGAAGATGGGAACCTCTATGGCTACACCTTC.

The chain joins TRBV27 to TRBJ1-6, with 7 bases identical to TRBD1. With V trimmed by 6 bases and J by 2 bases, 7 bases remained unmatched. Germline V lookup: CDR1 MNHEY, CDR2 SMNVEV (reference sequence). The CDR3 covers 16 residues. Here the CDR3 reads CASRTGPPPYNSPLHF. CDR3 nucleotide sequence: TGTGCCAGCAGGACAGGGCCCCCGCCCTATAATTCACCCCTCCACTTT.

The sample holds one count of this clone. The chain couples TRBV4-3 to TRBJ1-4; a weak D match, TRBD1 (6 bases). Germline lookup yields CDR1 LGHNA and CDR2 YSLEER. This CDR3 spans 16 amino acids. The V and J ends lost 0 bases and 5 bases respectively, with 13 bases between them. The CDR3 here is CASSQDRTGQNEKLFF. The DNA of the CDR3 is TGCGCCAGCAGCCAAGACCGTACAGGGCAAAATGAAAAACTGTTTTTT.

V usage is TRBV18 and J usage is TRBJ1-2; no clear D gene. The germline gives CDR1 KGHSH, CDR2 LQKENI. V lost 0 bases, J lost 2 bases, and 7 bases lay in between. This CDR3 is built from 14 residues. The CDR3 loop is CASSPPKGNYGYTF. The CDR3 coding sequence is TGTGCCAGCTCACCACCGAAAGGAAACTATGGCTACACCTTC.

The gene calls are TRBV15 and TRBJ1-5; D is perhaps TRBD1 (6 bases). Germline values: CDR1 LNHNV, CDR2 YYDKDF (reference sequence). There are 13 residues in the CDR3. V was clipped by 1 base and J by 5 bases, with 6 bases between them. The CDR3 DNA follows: TGTGCCACCAGCAGAGGGGGGCATCAGCCCCAGCATTTT. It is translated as CATSRGGHQPQHF.

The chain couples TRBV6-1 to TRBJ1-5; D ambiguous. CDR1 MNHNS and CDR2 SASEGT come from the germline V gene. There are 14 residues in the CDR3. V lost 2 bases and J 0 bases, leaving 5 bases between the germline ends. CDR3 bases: TGTGCCAGCAGTGAACCAAATAGCAATCAGCCCCAGCATTTT. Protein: CASSEPNSNQPQHF.

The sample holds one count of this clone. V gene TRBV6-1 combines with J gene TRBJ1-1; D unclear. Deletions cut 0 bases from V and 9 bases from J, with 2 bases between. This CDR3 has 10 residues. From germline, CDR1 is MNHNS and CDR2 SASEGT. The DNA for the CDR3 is TGTGCCAGCAGTGAAGCGAAAGCTTTCTTT. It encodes CASSEAKAFF.

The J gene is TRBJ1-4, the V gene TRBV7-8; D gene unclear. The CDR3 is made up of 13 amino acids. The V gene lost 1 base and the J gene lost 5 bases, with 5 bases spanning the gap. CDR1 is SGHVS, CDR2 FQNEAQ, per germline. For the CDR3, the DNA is TGTGCCAGCAGCTTAGGAGGGAATGAAAAACTGTTTTTT. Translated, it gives CASSLGGNEKLFF.

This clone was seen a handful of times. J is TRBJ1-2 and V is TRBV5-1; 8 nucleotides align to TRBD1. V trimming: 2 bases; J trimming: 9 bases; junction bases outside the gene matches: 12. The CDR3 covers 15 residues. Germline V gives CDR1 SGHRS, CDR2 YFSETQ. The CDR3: CASSLGQGGIVSYTF. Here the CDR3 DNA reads TGCGCCAGCAGCTTAGGACAGGGAGGAATTGTAAGCTACACCTTC.

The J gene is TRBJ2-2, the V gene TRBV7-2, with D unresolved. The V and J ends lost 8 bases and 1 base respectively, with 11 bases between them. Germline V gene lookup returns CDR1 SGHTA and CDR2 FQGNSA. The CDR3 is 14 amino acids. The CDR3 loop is CASSSDLNTGELFF. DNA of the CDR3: TGTGCCAGCTCCTCCGACTTGAACACCGGGGAGCTGTTTTTT.